This passage covers 6 T cell receptor beta chains from one sample sequenced in a study of shared clonotypes between healthy human individuals. This table comes from immunoSEQ multiplex PCR, and its TCRdb copy is limited to in-frame clones, with some not included. The data hold approximately 640,000 clones, with around 90% observed a single time. Source material: memory CD8+ T cells from PBMCs. Indicated subset: CD45RO+ cells pooled with CCR7-negative TemRA cells. The receptors were gathered from a man in his late teens or twenties in good health. Some clones in this sample may be carry-over from other donors' samples.

The chain's CDR3 is CASSGDTDTQYF. The DNA for the CDR3 is TGTGCCAGCAGCGGGGACACAGATACGCAGTATTTT. The V gene is TRBV9, the J gene TRBJ2-3; no definite D call. Trimming shortened V by 3 bases and J by 2 bases, and 4 bases separated the two germline ends. CDR3 size: 12 residues. Germline V gene lookup returns CDR1 SGDLS and CDR2 YYNGEE.

This clone was counted once. This sequence joins TRBV11-2 and TRBJ2-7; D unresolved. Per germline, CDR1 SGHAT and CDR2 FQNNGV. The CDR3 consists of 12 residues. V gave up 5 bases and J gave up 6 bases, with 11 bases separating them. For the CDR3, the DNA is TGTGCCAGCAGCCCTTTGAAGTCCGAGCAGTACTTC. Protein: CASSPLKSEQYF.

The chain joins TRBV4-1 to TRBJ2-1, with 9 bases fitting TRBD2. Trimming removed 6 bases from V and 3 bases from J; junction bases left unmatched: 15. The CDR3 covers 18 residues. The germline CDR1 and CDR2 sequences are MGHRA and YSYEKL. The CDR3 nucleotides read TGCGCCAGCAGATTCTCCGTAGGGGCGGGAGGGAACTACAATGAGCAGTTCTTC. It specifies CASRFSVGAGGNYNEQFF.

This chain links TRBV28 with TRBJ1-2; D is unresolved. The ends were cut back, 7 bases at V and 2 bases at J, with 11 bases in the middle. This CDR3 has 13 residues. Germline-derived CDR1 and CDR2 are MDHEN and SYDVKM. CDR3: CASTAARNYGYTF. DNA of the CDR3: TGTGCCAGCACTGCGGCCAGGAACTATGGCTACACCTTC.

V and J are TRBV28 and TRBJ2-7; D is unresolved. This CDR3 spans 15 amino acids. Trimming took 2 bases from V and 2 from J, leaving 13 bases between them. Germline lookup yields CDR1 MDHEN and CDR2 SYDVKM. CDR3 in DNA: TGTGCCAGCAGTTTAAGACCCCGCTTCCCCTACGAGCAGTACTTC. Its protein product is CASSLRPRFPYEQYF.

Regarding this clone: Other DNA sequences within the sample encode an identical CDR3. This rearrangement joins TRBV28 to TRBJ2-7; D not certain. The CDR3 totals 12 residues. Per germline, CDR1 MDHEN and CDR2 SYDVKM. With 3 bases removed from V and 2 bases from J, the gap between germline ends came to 5 bases. Written as DNA, the CDR3 is TGTGCCAGCAGTTTCCCCCCCTACGAGCAGTACTTC. Encoded protein: CASSFPPYEQYF.